These 29 T cell receptor beta chains were sequenced from one sample in a study of blood T cell repertoires in COVID-19. The assay was immunoSEQ multiplex PCR, and TCRdb's table has in-frame clones only and misses some. The table lists 400,000 to 550,000 clones, about 85% of them singletons, with approximately 2% in the top ten. The sample consisted of PBMCs or T cells enriched from blood (not recorded which). The receptors stem from a woman in her late teens or twenties with acute COVID-19.

This rearrangement joins TRBV7-9 to TRBJ1-4; maybe TRBD1 (5 bases). This CDR3 is built from 15 residues. Trimming pared 2 bases from V and 5 bases from J, leaving 12 bases between. The germline CDR1 and CDR2 sequences are SEHNR and FQNEAQ (reference sequence). CDR3 nucleotides: TGTGCCAGCAGCTTACCGCAGGGTGGGAATGAAAAACTGTTTTTT. It specifies CASSLPQGGNEKLFF.

The chain joins TRBV7-4 to TRBJ1-4; 7 bases map to TRBD1. CDR1 is SGHVT, CDR2 SQSDAQ, per germline. Germline trimming cut 2 bases from V and 5 bases from J; bases unmatched to any gene: 8. There are 16 residues in the CDR3. CDR3 DNA sequence: TGTGCCAGCAGCTTAATCTGGGACAGCAAGAATGAAAAACTGTTTTTT. Translation gives CASSLIWDSKNEKLFF.

The chain joins TRBV30 to TRBJ2-7; weak D call: TRBD2 (6 bases). V shed 4 bases and J shed 1 base, with 14 bases lying between them. CDR3 length: 14 amino acids. Germline lookup yields CDR1 GTSNPN and CDR2 SVGIG (reference sequence). CDR3 coding DNA: TGTGCCTGGAATGAGCGGGCGTATTCCTACGAGCAGTACTTC. Translating it yields CAWNERAYSYEQYF. Supplemented by reference TRBV30 and TRBJ2-7, the full variable domain reads SQTIHQWPATLVQPVGSPLSLECTVEGTSNPNLYWYRQAAGRGLQLLFYSVGIGQISSEVPQNLSASRPQDRQFILSSKKLLLSDSGFYLCAWNERAYSYEQYFGPGTRLTVT.

The genes are TRBV10-3 and TRBJ2-1; 7 nucleotides agree with TRBD2. The CDR3 totals 16 residues. The junction had 13 bases not matched to a gene; V was cut back by 3 bases and J by 8 bases. Germline values: CDR1 ENHRY, CDR2 SYGVKD. This chain's CDR3 is CAISDGTGGPLDEQFF. The CDR3 region has the DNA TGTGCCATCAGTGACGGGACGGGAGGCCCGCTCGATGAGCAGTTCTTC.

The gene calls are TRBV29-1 and TRBJ2-7; D perhaps matches TRBD2 (6 bases). Per the germline V gene, CDR1 is SQVTM and CDR2 is ANQGSEA. The CDR3 sequence is 12 residues long. With 5 bases removed from V and 2 bases from J, the gap between germline ends came to 10 bases. The CDR3: CSVRDWPYEQYF. CDR3 DNA sequence: TGCAGCGTTCGGGACTGGCCCTACGAGCAGTACTTC.

In its sample, this clone was seen once. CDR3 coding DNA: TGTGCCAGCAGCTTGGCGGGTCAGCCCCAGCATTTT. Translating it yields CASSLAGQPQHF. The V call is TRBV5-4, the J call TRBJ1-5; D not certain. Trimming cost V 0 bases and J 6 bases, with 4 bases left between them. The CDR3 contains 12 residues. Germline V gene lookup returns CDR1 SGHNT and CDR2 YYREEE (reference sequence).

This sequence joins TRBV5-1 and TRBJ2-7; the match to TRBD1 covers 7 bases. The CDR3 is 14 amino acids. Germline loops: CDR1 SGHRS, CDR2 YFSETQ. Losses at the gene ends were 4 bases for V and 4 bases for J; bases not matched to a gene: 8. CDR3 DNA sequence: TGCGCCAGCAGCGACAGGACAGGTGGTTACGAGCAGTACTTC. Translated: CASSDRTGGYEQYF.

The chain carries TRBV7-9 and TRBJ1-3; 11 bases map to TRBD1. Germline assignment: CDR1 SEHNR and CDR2 FQNEAQ (reference sequence). V shed 6 bases and J 2 bases; nucleotides not matched to a gene: 15. This CDR3 has 19 residues. In DNA, the CDR3 is TGTGCCAGCAGTTTGGACAGGGGGCATTTGTTGAGTGCTGGAAACACCATATATTTT. It codes for CASSLDRGHLLSAGNTIYF.

This sequence joins TRBV7-2 and TRBJ1-2; D is uncertain. The CDR3 totals 12 residues. V was shortened by 5 bases and J by 8 bases, with 12 bases between the two germline ends. Per germline, CDR1 SGHTA and CDR2 FQGNSA. CDR3 region: CASSHPAEGYTF. Here the CDR3 DNA reads TGTGCCAGCAGCCATCCCGCGGAGGGCTACACCTTC.

On this clone itself: Other DNA sequences in the sample encode the same CDR3. The chain is built from TRBV7-9 and TRBJ1-3, with D maybe TRBD1 (5 bases). The V gene's germline CDR1 is SEHNR and CDR2 FQNEAQ (reference sequence). This CDR3 contains 14 residues. The V end lost 5 bases, the J end lost 0 bases, and 8 bases lay between the germline ends. The CDR3 loop reads CASSPGGSGNTIYF. The CDR3 coding sequence is TGTGCCAGCAGCCCGGGGGGCTCTGGAAACACCATATATTTT.

V is TRBV28 and J is TRBJ1-6; the D is unclear. Germline V gene lookup returns CDR1 MDHEN and CDR2 SYDVKM. The CDR3 consists of 13 residues. Between the trimmed V and J ends, which lost 10 bases and 7 bases, there was a span of 14 bases. CDR3 amino acids: CATLRHLNSPLHF. The CDR3, as DNA: TGTGCCACCCTAAGACACTTAAATTCACCCCTCCACTTT.

Remarks on this clone: Other DNA sequences of this sample code for an identical CDR3. The V and J genes are TRBV25-1 and TRBJ1-1; the D gene is possibly TRBD1 (6 bases). V lost 8 bases, J lost 4 bases, and 8 bases lay in between. Per germline, CDR1 MGHDK and CDR2 SYGVNS. The CDR3 covers 11 residues. CDR3 sequence: CASSRGTEAFF. The CDR3 nucleotides are TGTGCCAGCTCCAGGGGCACTGAAGCTTTCTTT.

The V and J genes are TRBV7-9 and TRBJ1-1; a possible D gene is TRBD1 (5 bases). CDR3 length: 13 residues. The ends were cut back, 5 bases at V and 5 bases at J, with 12 bases in the middle. CDR1 is SEHNR, CDR2 FQNEAQ, per germline (reference sequence). CDR3 nucleotide sequence: TGTGCCAGCAGCCCCGTAGCAGGGACTGAAGCTTTCTTT. It encodes CASSPVAGTEAFF.

This clone appeared a few times. The J gene is TRBJ2-7, the V gene TRBV3-1 (or the pseudogene TRBV3-2), with D perhaps TRBD1 (5 bases). This CDR3 region has 13 residues. From germline, CDR1 is LGHDT and CDR2 YNNKEL (reference sequence). The germline V and J ends were trimmed by 3 bases and 7 bases, with 13 bases remaining between them. CDR3 amino acids: CASSHTGSGEQYF. The CDR3 DNA sequence: TGTGCCAGCAGCCATACAGGTTCGGGTGAGCAGTACTTC.

The CDR3 DNA follows: TGTGCCAGCAGCCAAGAACGAGGGAGTGCAAAAAACATTCAGTACTTC. The encoded protein is CASSQERGSAKNIQYF. The rearrangement uses TRBV3-1 (or the pseudogene TRBV3-2) and TRBJ2-4, with D perhaps TRBD2 (5 bases). The germline V gene encodes CDR1 LGHDT and CDR2 YNNKEL (reference sequence). V was pared by 0 bases and J by 4 bases, with 13 bases between. CDR3 length: 16 residues.

The chain is built from TRBV7-9 and TRBJ1-1; 8 nucleotides line up with TRBD1. Trimming removed 5 bases from V and 4 bases from J; junction bases left unmatched: 6. CDR1 SEHNR and CDR2 FQNEAQ come from the germline V gene (reference sequence). The CDR3 covers 14 residues. CDR3 DNA: TGTGCCAGCAGCCCCCGGACAGGGAGCACTGAAGCTTTCTTT. Its protein product is CASSPRTGSTEAFF.

The chain joins TRBV4-1 to TRBJ1-2; 11 positions match TRBD1. The CDR3 has 15 amino acids. Trimming took 5 bases from V and 8 from J; bases not matched to a gene: 10. The germline V gene has CDR1 MGHRA and CDR2 YSYEKL. This CDR3 is CASSSRTGGFKGYTF. The CDR3 DNA follows: TGCGCCAGCAGCTCCCGGACAGGGGGCTTTAAAGGCTACACCTTC.

The gene calls are TRBV18 and TRBJ1-6; tentatively, D is TRBD1 (5 bases). CDR1 KGHSH and CDR2 LQKENI come from the germline V gene. The CDR3 has 13 residues. Trimming removed 3 bases at V and 5 bases at J, with 5 bases between. CDR3 sequence: CASSPTDNSPLHF. CDR3 coding DNA: TGTGCCAGCTCACCGACAGATAATTCACCCCTCCACTTT.

The rearrangement uses TRBV11-3 and TRBJ1-5; D remains ambiguous. The germline V gene encodes CDR1 SGHNT and CDR2 YENEEA. The CDR3 sequence is 18 residues long. Deletions cut 4 bases from V and 4 bases from J, with 23 bases between. CDR3 sequence: CASSSHQPTSPGNQPQHF. CDR3 bases: TGTGCCAGCAGCTCCCACCAACCAACCTCACCGGGGAATCAGCCCCAGCATTTT.

V and J are TRBV11-2 and TRBJ1-6; D is perhaps TRBD1 (6 bases). CDR1 SGHAT and CDR2 FQNNGV come from the germline V gene. Trimming took 2 bases from V and 6 from J, leaving 17 bases between them. This CDR3 comprises 17 residues. In DNA form, the CDR3 reads TGTGCCAGCAGCTTAAGTCTGGGACAATTCTCTAATTCACCCCTCCACTTT. It yields the protein CASSLSLGQFSNSPLHF.

This chain joins TRBV5-6 and TRBJ1-1, with D perhaps matching TRBD1 (6 bases). The CDR3 consists of 13 residues. Germline CDR1 reads SGHDT; CDR2 reads YYEEEE. Trimming left V 4 bases short and J 2 bases short, with 9 bases between. CDR3 sequence reads: CASSAGTNTEAFF. The CDR3 nucleotides are TGTGCCAGCAGCGCCGGGACAAACACTGAAGCTTTCTTT.

This rearrangement joins TRBV5-4 to TRBJ2-1, with D perhaps TRBD1 (6 bases). The CDR3 is made up of 15 amino acids. Per the germline V gene, CDR1 is SGHNT and CDR2 is YYREEE (reference sequence). With 4 bases removed from V and 4 bases from J, the gap between germline ends came to 15 bases. The CDR3 sequence: CASSPTLDRYNEQFF. CDR3 sequence (DNA): TGTGCCAGCAGCCCCACTCTAGACAGGTACAATGAGCAGTTCTTC.

This clone was picked up one time. This chain links TRBV7-9 with TRBJ2-5, with D possibly TRBD2 on 5 matching bases. There are 12 residues in the CDR3. CDR1 and CDR2 (germline): SEHNR, FQNEAQ (reference sequence). V was trimmed by 6 bases and J by 4 bases, leaving 9 bases between them. CDR3: CASSVAGETQYF. CDR3 in DNA: TGTGCCAGCAGTGTCGCGGGAGAGACCCAGTACTTC.

This chain links TRBV2 with TRBJ2-2; a possible D gene is TRBD2 (5 bases). The CDR3 is made up of 14 amino acids. Trimming stripped 2 bases from V and 6 bases from J, with 10 bases between. From germline, CDR1 is SNHLY and CDR2 FYNNEI. DNA for the CDR3: TGTGCCAGCAGTGAAATGGGGAGTCCCGGGGAGCTGTTTTTT. Its translation: CASSEMGSPGELFF.

The chain recombines TRBV9 with TRBJ2-5; no firm D call. The CDR3 has 15 residues. V was cut by 0 bases and J by 7 bases, with 16 bases left in between. Germline CDR1 and CDR2: SGDLS and YYNGEE. This CDR3 reads CASSVGDHQEVTQYF. CDR3 nucleotides: TGTGCCAGCAGCGTAGGAGACCATCAAGAGGTGACCCAGTACTTC.

The chain links TRBV6-6 to TRBJ1-6; D is perhaps TRBD1 (5 bases). There are 14 residues in the CDR3. V shed 6 bases and J shed 3 bases, with 9 bases lying between them. Germline values: CDR1 MNHNY, CDR2 SVGAGI (reference sequence). The CDR3 nucleotides are TGTGCCAGCAGCTACAGGAGCTATAATTCACCCCTCCACTTT. This translates into CASSYRSYNSPLHF.

The rearrangement joins TRBV4-3 to TRBJ2-1; 13 nucleotides agree with TRBD2. This CDR3 contains 17 residues. From germline, CDR1 is LGHNA and CDR2 YSLEER. V shed 4 bases and J 8 bases; nucleotides not matched to a gene: 11. The CDR3 bases are TGCGCCAGCAGCCGCAGTGGACTAGCGGGAGTGGGAGATGAGCAGTTCTTC. Translated, it gives CASSRSGLAGVGDEQFF.

The chain couples TRBV5-8 to TRBJ2-7, with 10 bases lining up with TRBD2. V shed 2 bases and J 7 bases; nucleotides not matched to a gene: 12. Germline V gene sequence: CDR1 SGHTS, CDR2 YDEGEE. CDR3 length: 16 amino acids. The CDR3 nucleotides are TGTGCCAGCAGCTTCCGGCGGCTAGCGGGAGTGAGGGAGCAGTACTTC. This sequence encodes CASSFRRLAGVREQYF.

The rearrangement joins TRBV7-3 to TRBJ1-2; 8 bases are shared with TRBD1. Per the germline V gene, CDR1 is SGHTA and CDR2 is FQGTGA. V dropped 3 bases and J dropped 8; count of bases not matched to a gene: 5. This CDR3 has 13 amino acids. CDR3 DNA sequence: TGTGCCAGCAGCTTGCAGGGGGCCGTGGGCTACACCTTC. Amino acids: CASSLQGAVGYTF.